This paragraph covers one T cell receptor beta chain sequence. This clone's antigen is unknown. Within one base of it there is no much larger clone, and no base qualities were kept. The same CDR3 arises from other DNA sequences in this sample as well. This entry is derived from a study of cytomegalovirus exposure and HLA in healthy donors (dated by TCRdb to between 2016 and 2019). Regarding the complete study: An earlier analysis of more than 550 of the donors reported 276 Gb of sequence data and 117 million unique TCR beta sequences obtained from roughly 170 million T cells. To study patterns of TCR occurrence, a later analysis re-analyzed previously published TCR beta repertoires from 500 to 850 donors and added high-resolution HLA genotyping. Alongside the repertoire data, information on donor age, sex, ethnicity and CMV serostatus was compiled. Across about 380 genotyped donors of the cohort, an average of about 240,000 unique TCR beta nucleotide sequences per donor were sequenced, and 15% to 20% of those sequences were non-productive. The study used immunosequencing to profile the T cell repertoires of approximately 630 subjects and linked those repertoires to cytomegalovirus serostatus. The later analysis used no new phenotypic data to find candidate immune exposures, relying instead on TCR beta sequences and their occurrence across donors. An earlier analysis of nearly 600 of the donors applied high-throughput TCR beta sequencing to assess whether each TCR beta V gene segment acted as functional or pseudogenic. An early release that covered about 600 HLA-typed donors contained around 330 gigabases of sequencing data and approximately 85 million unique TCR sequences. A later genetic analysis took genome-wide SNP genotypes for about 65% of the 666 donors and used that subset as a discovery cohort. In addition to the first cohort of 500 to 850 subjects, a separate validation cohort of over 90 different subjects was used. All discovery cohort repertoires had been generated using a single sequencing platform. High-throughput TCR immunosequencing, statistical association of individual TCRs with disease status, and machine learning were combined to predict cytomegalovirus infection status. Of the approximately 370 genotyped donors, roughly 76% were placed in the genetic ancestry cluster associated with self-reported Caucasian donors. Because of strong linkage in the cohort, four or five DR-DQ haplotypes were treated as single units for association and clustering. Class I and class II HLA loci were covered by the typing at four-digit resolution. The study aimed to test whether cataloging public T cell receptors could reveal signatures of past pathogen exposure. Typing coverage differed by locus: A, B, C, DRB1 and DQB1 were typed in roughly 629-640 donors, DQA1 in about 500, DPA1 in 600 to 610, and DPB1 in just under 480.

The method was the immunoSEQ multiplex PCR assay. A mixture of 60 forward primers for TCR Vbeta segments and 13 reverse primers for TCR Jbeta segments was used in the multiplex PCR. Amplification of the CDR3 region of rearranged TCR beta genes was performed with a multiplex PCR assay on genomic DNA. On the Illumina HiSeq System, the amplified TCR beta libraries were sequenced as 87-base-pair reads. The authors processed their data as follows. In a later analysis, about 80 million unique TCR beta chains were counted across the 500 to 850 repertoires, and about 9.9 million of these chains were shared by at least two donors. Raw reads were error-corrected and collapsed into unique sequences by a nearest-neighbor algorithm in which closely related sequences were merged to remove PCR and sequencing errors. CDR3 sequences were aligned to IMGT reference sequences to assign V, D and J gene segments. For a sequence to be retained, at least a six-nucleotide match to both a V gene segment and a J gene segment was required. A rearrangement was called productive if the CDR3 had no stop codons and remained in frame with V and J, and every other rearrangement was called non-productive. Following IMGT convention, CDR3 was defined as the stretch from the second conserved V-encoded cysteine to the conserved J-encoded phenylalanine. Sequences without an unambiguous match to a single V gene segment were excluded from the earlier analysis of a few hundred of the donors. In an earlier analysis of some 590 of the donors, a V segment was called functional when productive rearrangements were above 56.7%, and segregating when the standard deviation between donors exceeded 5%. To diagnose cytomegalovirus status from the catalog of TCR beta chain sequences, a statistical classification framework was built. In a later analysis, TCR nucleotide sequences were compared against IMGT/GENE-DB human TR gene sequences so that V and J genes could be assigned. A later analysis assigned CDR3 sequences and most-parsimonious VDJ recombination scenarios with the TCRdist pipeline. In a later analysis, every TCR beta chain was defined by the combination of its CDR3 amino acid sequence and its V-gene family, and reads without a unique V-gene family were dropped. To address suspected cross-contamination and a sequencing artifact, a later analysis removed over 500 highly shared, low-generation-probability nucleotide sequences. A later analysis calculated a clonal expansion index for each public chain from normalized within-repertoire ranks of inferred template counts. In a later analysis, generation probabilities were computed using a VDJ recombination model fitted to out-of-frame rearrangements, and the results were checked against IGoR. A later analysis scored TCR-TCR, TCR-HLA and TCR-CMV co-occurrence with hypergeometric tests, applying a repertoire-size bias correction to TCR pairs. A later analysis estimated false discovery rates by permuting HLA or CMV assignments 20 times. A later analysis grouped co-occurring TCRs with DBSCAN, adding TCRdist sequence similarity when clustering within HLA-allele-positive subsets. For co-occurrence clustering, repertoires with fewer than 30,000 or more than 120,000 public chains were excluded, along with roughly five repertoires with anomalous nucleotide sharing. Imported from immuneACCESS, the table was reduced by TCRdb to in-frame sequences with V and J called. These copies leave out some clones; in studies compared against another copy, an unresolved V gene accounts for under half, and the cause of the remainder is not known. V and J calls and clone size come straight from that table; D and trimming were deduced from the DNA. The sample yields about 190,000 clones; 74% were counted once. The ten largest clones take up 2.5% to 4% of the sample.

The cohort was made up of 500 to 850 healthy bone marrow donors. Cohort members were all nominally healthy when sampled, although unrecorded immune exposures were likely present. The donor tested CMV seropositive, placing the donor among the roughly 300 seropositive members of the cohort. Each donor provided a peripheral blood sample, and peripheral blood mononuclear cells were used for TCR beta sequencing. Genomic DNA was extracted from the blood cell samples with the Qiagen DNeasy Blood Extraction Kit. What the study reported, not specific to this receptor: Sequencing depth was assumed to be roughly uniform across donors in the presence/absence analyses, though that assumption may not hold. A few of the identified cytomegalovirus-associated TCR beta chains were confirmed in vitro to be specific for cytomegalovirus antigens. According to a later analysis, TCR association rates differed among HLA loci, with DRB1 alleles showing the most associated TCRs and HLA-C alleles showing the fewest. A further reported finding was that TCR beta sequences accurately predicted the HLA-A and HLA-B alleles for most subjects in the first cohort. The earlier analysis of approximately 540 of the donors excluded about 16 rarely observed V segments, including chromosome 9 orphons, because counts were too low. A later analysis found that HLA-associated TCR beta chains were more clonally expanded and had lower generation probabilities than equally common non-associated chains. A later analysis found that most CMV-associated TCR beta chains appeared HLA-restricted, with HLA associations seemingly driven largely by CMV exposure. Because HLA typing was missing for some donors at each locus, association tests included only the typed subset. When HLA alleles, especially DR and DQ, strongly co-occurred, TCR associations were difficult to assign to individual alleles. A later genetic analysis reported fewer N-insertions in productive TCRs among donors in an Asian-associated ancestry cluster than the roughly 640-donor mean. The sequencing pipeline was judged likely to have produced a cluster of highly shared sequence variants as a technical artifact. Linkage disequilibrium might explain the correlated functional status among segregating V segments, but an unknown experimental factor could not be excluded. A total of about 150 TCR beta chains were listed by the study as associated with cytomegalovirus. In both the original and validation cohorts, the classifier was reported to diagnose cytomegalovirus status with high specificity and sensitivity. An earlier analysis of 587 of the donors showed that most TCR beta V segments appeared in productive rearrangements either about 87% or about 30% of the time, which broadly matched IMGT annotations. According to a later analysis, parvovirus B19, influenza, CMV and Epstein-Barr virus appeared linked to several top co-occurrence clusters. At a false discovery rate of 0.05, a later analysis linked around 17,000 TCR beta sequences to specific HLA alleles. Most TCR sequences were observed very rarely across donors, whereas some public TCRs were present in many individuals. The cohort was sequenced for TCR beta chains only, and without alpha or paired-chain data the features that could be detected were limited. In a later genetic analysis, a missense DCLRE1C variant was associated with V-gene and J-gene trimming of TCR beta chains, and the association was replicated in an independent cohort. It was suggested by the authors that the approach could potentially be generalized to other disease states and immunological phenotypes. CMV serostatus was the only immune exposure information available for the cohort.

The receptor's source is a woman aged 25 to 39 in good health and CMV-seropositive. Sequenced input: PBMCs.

CDR3 region: CASSEARRDEQYF. The nucleotides read TGTGCCAGCAGTGAAGCGCGCAGGGACGAGCAGTACTTC. The chain joins TRBV6-1 to TRBJ2-7; a tentative D call is TRBD1 (5 bases match). V is clipped by 0 bases and J by 5 bases, and the sequence between their germline boundaries is 8 bases long. The germline V gene provides CDR1 MNHNS and CDR2 SASEGT. CDR3 length: 13 amino acids, cysteine to phenylalanine. The DNA shown is the 39-base CDR3, in frame from base 1.